The 17 T cell receptor beta chains listed next were all sequenced from one sample in a study of CD8 T cells in ankylosing spondylitis. Using its own MiXCR run on the 5' RACE reads, TCRdb lists one record per CDR3 protein. The table has a few hundred thousand distinct CDR3 sequences, approximately 20% seen once. Material for sequencing was blood, either unsorted or a sorted T cell fraction (not recorded which). The receptors shown here come from a male donor with ankylosing spondylitis or in good health (not recorded which).

This chain connects TRBV12-3 or TRBV12-4 to TRBJ1-5; D is undetermined. Trimming stripped 7 bases from V and 10 bases from J, with 17 bases between. The CDR3 sequence is 13 residues long. The CDR3 region has the DNA TGTGCCAGCACCCAGGCCTCGTTCGAACCCCAGCATTTT. Protein: CASTQASFEPQHF.

The rearrangement uses TRBV6-1 and TRBJ2-1; 8 bases are shared with TRBD1. Germline lookup yields CDR1 MNHNS and CDR2 SASEGT. The CDR3 spans 15 residues. Trimming at V came to 5 bases and at J to 2 bases, leaving 5 bases not matched to a gene. DNA for the CDR3: TGTGCCAGCAGTACCGGACAGGGACCCTACAATGAGCAGTTCTTC. Translating it yields CASSTGQGPYNEQFF.

Points on this clonotype: The conserved phenylalanine or tryptophan normally closing the CDR3 is absent here, so this likely arose from a read error. This sequence joins TRBV5-1 and TRBJ2-7; D unclear. V gave up 5 bases and J gave up 3 bases, with 9 bases separating them. Germline CDR1 is SGHRS and CDR2 is YFSETQ. The CDR3 loop spans 12 amino acids. The CDR3 sequence is CASRNDGYEQYS. CDR3 bases: TGCGCCAGCAGGAACGACGGCTACGAGCAGTACTCC.

This chain joins TRBV9 and TRBJ2-5, with D maybe TRBD2 (5 bases). Germline loops: CDR1 SGDLS, CDR2 YYNGEE. Trimming left V 2 bases short and J 1 base short, with 9 bases between. CDR3 length equals 14 residues. The CDR3 reads CASSVSGTQETQYF. The CDR3 DNA is TGTGCCAGCAGCGTGAGCGGAACCCAAGAGACCCAGTACTTC.

In its sample, this clonotype was seen a few times. The chain recombines TRBV14 with TRBJ2-1, with 7 bases aligning to TRBD2. V was pared by 3 bases and J by 6 bases, with 11 bases of the junction left unmatched. This CDR3 spans 16 amino acids. CDR1 SGHDN and CDR2 FVKESK come from the germline V gene. CDR3 region: CASSQIRDYLSNEQFF. The CDR3 nucleotides are TGTGCCAGCAGCCAGATCCGGGACTACCTCAGCAATGAGCAGTTCTTC.

V usage is TRBV28 and J usage is TRBJ1-2, with a weak D call TRBD1 (6 bases). CDR1 MDHEN and CDR2 SYDVKM come from the germline V gene. The V and J ends lost 6 bases and 6 bases respectively, with 14 bases between them. This CDR3 has 13 amino acids. The CDR3 nucleotides read TGTGCCAGCAGACCCCAGGGGTTGGATGGCTACACCTTC. Encoded protein: CASRPQGLDGYTF.

The chain uses TRBV27 and TRBJ1-2; the D gene is possibly TRBD1 (6 bases). The germline V and J ends were trimmed by 5 bases and 6 bases, with 16 bases remaining between them. There are 14 residues in the CDR3. Germline V gene data show CDR1 as MNHEY and CDR2 as SMNVEV (reference sequence). CDR3 nucleotides: TGTGCCAGCAGTCTAATAGGGACATTTGATGGCTACACCTTC. This encodes CASSLIGTFDGYTF.

This chain connects TRBV21-1 to TRBJ2-4; the table names TRBD1, a call not compared with the DNA. TRBV21-1 is a known pseudogene. This CDR3 is 17 amino acids long. CDR3: CASSKGSTGPGQGIQYF. CDR3 DNA: TGTGCCAGCAGCAAAGGATCGACAGGTCCGGGTCAGGGCATTCAGTACTTC.

This clonotype was counted only a few times. The chain employs TRBV29-1 and TRBJ2-5; no clear D gene. Deletions cut 3 bases from V and 5 bases from J, with 4 bases between. Germline values: CDR1 SQVTM, CDR2 ANQGSEA. The CDR3 spans 10 residues. The CDR3 here is CSVDLETQYF. The CDR3 DNA reads as TGCAGCGTTGATTTGGAGACCCAGTACTTC.

The chain uses TRBV2 and TRBJ2-1; 7 nucleotides line up with TRBD1. With 7 bases clipped from V and 9 bases from J, the junction kept 6 bases outside the gene matches. The CDR3 consists of 12 residues. Germline lookup yields CDR1 SNHLY and CDR2 FYNNEI. This CDR3 is CASMKQGIEQFF. CDR3 bases: TGTGCCAGCATGAAACAGGGGATTGAGCAGTTCTTC. Looking up the rest from reference TRBV2 and TRBJ2-1 gives the full variable domain: EPEVTQTPSHQVTQMGQEVILRCVPISNHLYFYWYRQILGQKVEFLVSFYNNEISEKSEIFDDQFSVERPDGSNFTLKIRSTKLEDSAMYFCASMKQGIEQFFGPGTRLTVL.

This clonotype was observed a few times. The gene calls are TRBV27 and TRBJ2-1; 11 bases are a match to TRBD2. The CDR3 covers 15 residues. V shed 5 bases, J shed 7 bases, and the junction held 7 bases outside the gene matches. Germline V CDR1 and CDR2: MNHEY, SMNVEV (reference sequence). This CDR3 reads CASSTTSGSWNEQFF. DNA of the CDR3: TGTGCCAGCAGTACCACTAGCGGGAGTTGGAATGAGCAGTTCTTC.

The chain combines TRBV30 with TRBJ2-1; no clear D gene. Germline-derived CDR1 and CDR2 are GTSNPN and SVGIG (reference sequence). The CDR3 runs to 13 residues. Trimming removed 1 base at V and 8 bases at J, with 12 bases between. In DNA, the CDR3 is TGTGCCTGGAGTGCCGGGCCTGGGGATGAGCAGTTCTTC. This encodes CAWSAGPGDEQFF.

This clonotype was counted many times. V usage is TRBV29-1 and J usage is TRBJ1-3; a weak D match, TRBD1 (5 bases). Germline CDR1 is SQVTM and CDR2 is ANQGSEA. The V end was cut by 8 bases, the J end by 0 bases, with 17 bases between. This CDR3 is built from 15 residues. The CDR3 region is CSQTRGEDSGNTIYF. DNA for the CDR3: TGCAGCCAAACAAGGGGTGAGGACTCTGGAAACACCATATATTTT.

The chain combines TRBV11-3 with TRBJ2-1, with TRBD2 matching over 9 bases. The germline V gene encodes CDR1 SGHNT and CDR2 YENEEA. The V segment lost 4 bases and the J segment 6 bases; nucleotides outside the gene matches: 4. This CDR3 contains 14 residues. CDR3 in amino acids: CASSWAGGFNEQFF. The CDR3 bases are TGTGCCAGCAGCTGGGCGGGAGGGTTCAATGAGCAGTTCTTC.

The V and J genes are TRBV29-1 and TRBJ2-1, with D maybe TRBD2 (5 bases). CDR3 length equals 13 residues. Germline V CDR1 and CDR2: SQVTM, ANQGSEA. Trimming took off 4 bases at V and 4 bases at J, with 11 bases between the two ends. The CDR3 spells CSVVMGSYNEQFF. The CDR3, as DNA: TGCAGCGTTGTGATGGGGAGTTACAATGAGCAGTTCTTC.

This clonotype was picked up a small number of times. V is TRBV6-1 and J is TRBJ2-2, with TRBD2 identical over 7 bases. This CDR3 spans 15 amino acids. Germline V lookup: CDR1 MNHNS, CDR2 SASEGT. The V segment lost 6 bases and the J segment 0 bases; nucleotides outside the gene matches: 4. The CDR3 here is CASSRTSANTGELFF. The CDR3 DNA follows: TGTGCCAGCAGCCGAACTAGCGCGAACACCGGGGAGCTGTTTTTT.

In its sample, this clonotype was seen many times. The chain's CDR3 is CASSQDPWLNTEAFF. CDR3 sequence (DNA): TGCGCCAGCAGCCAAGATCCTTGGCTGAACACTGAAGCTTTCTTT. V and J are TRBV4-3 and TRBJ1-1; D not resolved. The germline CDR1 and CDR2 sequences are LGHNA and YSLEER. The CDR3 covers 15 residues. V dropped 0 bases and J dropped 0 bases, with 8 bases sitting between them.